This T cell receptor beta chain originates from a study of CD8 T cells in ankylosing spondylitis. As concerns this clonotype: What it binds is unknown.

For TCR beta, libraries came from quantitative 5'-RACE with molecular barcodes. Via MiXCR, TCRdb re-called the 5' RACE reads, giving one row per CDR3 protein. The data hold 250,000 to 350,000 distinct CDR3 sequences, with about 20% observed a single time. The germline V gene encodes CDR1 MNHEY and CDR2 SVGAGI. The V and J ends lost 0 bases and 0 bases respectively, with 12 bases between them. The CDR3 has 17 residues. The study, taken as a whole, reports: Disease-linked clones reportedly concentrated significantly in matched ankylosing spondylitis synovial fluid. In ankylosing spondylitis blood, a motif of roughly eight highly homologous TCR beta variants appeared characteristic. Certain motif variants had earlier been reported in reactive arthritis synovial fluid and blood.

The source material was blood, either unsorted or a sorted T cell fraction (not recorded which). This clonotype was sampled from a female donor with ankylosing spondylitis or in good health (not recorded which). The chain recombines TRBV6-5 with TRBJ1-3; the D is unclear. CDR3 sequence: CASSYSSGLGSGNTIYF. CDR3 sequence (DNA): TGTGCCAGCAGTTACTCTTCGGGCCTCGGCTCTGGAAACACCATATATTTT.